One sample yielded the 20 T cell receptor beta chains listed below, sequenced in a study of CD8 T cells in Susac syndrome. With random hexamers, reverse transcription was performed on about 0.5 to 1 ug of RNA. One entry per CDR3 protein, called by TCRdb with MiXCR from the immunoSEQ multiplex PCR reads. This table holds about 170,000 distinct CDR3 sequences, approximately 95% found once. The source material was CD4+ T cells from PBMCs. The receptor set was obtained from a human donor with multiple sclerosis.

V gene TRBV6-5 combines with J gene TRBJ1-2; TRBD1 agrees at 7 bases. Per the germline V gene, CDR1 is MNHEY and CDR2 is SVGAGI. The CDR3 sequence is 13 residues long. V was clipped by 7 bases and J by 5 bases; unmatched bases: 7. The CDR3 coding sequence is TGTGCCAGCACCAACCCGGGACAGTATGGCTACACCTTC. It encodes CASTNPGQYGYTF.

The rearrangement links TRBV2 to TRBJ1-5; D call uncertain. V lost 4 bases to trimming and J lost 4 bases, with 8 bases between them. The CDR3 consists of 13 residues. Germline CDR1 is SNHLY and CDR2 is FYNNEI. CDR3 bases: TGTGCCAGCAGTGCGGGAGATAATCAGCCCCAGCATTTT. This encodes CASSAGDNQPQHF. The whole variable domain, remainder taken from reference TRBV2 and TRBJ1-5, is EPEVTQTPSHQVTQMGQEVILRCVPISNHLYFYWYRQILGQKVEFLVSFYNNEISEKSEIFDDQFSVERPDGSNFTLKIRSTKLEDSAMYFCASSAGDNQPQHFGDGTRLSIL.

The chain carries TRBV27 and TRBJ1-5; possibly TRBD1 for D (5 bases). CDR3 length: 17 amino acids. Deletions cut 0 bases from V and 4 bases from J, with 16 bases between. Germline-derived CDR1 and CDR2 are MNHEY and SMNVEV (reference sequence). The DNA of the CDR3 is TGTGCCAGCAGTTTATCGGGGCAGGGCTGGTCTAATCAGCCCCAGCATTTT. Its translation is CASSLSGQGWSNQPQHF.

The chain has TRBV20-1 and TRBJ2-7; D is unresolved. V shed 5 bases and J shed 7 bases, with 12 bases lying between them. The CDR3 is made up of 11 amino acids. Germline CDR1 is DFQATT and CDR2 is SNEGSKA (reference sequence). CDR3 loop: CSAGPGWEQYF. CDR3 sequence (DNA): TGCAGTGCTGGACCGGGTTGGGAGCAGTACTTC.

This clonotype came up a few times. The rearrangement links TRBV11-2 to TRBJ1-2; 7 bases line up with TRBD1. Germline V gives CDR1 SGHAT, CDR2 FQNNGV. V dropped 5 bases and J dropped 3; count of bases not matched to a gene: 3. The CDR3 loop spans 13 amino acids. CDR3 nucleotide sequence: TGTGCCAGCAGCCCCGGACAGGACTATGGCTACACCTTC. Protein: CASSPGQDYGYTF.

The gene calls are TRBV24-1 and TRBJ2-6, with 9 bases matching TRBD2. This CDR3 is built from 16 residues. The V gene end was trimmed by 9 bases and the J gene end by 2 bases; junction bases not matched to a gene: 7. Looked up from germline, CDR1 is KGHDR and CDR2 is SFDVKD. The CDR3 DNA reads TGTGCCACCTCTAGCGGGATCCCGGCTGGGGCCAACGTCCTGACTTTC. Protein: CATSSGIPAGANVLTF.

The chain uses TRBV30 and TRBJ2-7; D remains unclear. The CDR3 loop spans 15 amino acids. CDR1 is GTSNPN, CDR2 SVGIG, per germline (reference sequence). Trimming took 1 base from V and 2 from J, leaving 15 bases between them. DNA for the CDR3: TGTGCCTGGAGTGGGTATCCCGTACCAACCTACGAGCAGTACTTC. It encodes CAWSGYPVPTYEQYF.

The genes are TRBV3-1 and TRBJ2-5; D possibly matches TRBD1 or TRBD2 (5 bases each). V lost 1 base, J lost 0 bases, and 12 bases lay in between. The CDR3 is made up of 16 amino acids. Germline CDR1 is LGHDT and CDR2 is YNNKEL (reference sequence). The CDR3 nucleotides are TGTGCCAGCAGCCAAGCGATCCGGGGCAACCAAGAGACCCAGTACTTC. This codes for CASSQAIRGNQETQYF.

The chain couples TRBV24-1 to TRBJ2-7; unclear D gene. Germline V gene data show CDR1 as KGHDR and CDR2 as SFDVKD. The CDR3 totals 13 residues. V was clipped by 5 bases and J by 7 bases, with 14 bases between them. The CDR3 loop reads CATSVGGIGEQYF. The CDR3 DNA reads TGTGCCACCAGTGTCGGCGGAATAGGAGAGCAGTACTTC.

V usage is TRBV2 and J usage is TRBJ1-5; TRBD1 aligns across 7 bases. Germline CDR1 SNHLY, CDR2 FYNNEI. After removal of 5 bases from V and 3 bases from J, the junction contained 7 bases not matched to a gene. The CDR3 extends over 15 amino acids. The CDR3 here is CASSLQGLSNQPQHF. CDR3 DNA: TGTGCCAGCAGTTTACAGGGGTTGTCCAATCAGCCCCAGCATTTT.

The V call is TRBV23-1, the J call TRBJ2-7; 9 bases are shared with TRBD1. TRBV23-1 counts as an open reading frame of uncertain function. V was clipped by 1 base and J by 4 bases; unmatched bases: 20. This CDR3 region has 20 residues. The DNA for the CDR3 is TGCGCCAGCAGTCAATTCGTGAAGCGGGACAGGGCCCCCCCGGCTTACGAGCAGTACTTC. Amino acids: CASSQFVKRDRAPPAYEQYF.

V gene TRBV23-1 combines with J gene TRBJ2-3; D is uncertain. TRBV23-1 belongs to the ORF category, with a function that is uncertain. V was pared by 0 bases and J by 3 bases, with 25 bases between. This CDR3 comprises 20 residues. The CDR3 is CASSQSPLRCGLMGTDTQYF. DNA for the CDR3: TGCGCCAGCAGTCAATCGCCCCTCAGATGTGGGTTAATGGGGACAGATACGCAGTATTTT.

The chain links TRBV5-6 to TRBJ2-7; 14 bases are shared with TRBD2. The ends lost 4 bases at V and 6 bases at J; junction bases unmatched: 6. The CDR3 has 15 amino acids. CDR1 and CDR2 from the germline V gene are SGHDT and YYEEEE. The DNA of the CDR3 is TGTGCCAGCAGCCCAGGACTAGCGGGGGGAAGCGAGCAGTACTTC. This sequence encodes CASSPGLAGGSEQYF. The entire variable domain, with the rest obtained from reference TRBV5-6 and TRBJ2-7, is as follows: DAGVTQSPTHLIKTRGQQVTLRCSPKSGHDTVSWYQQALGQGPQFIFQYYEEEERQRGNFPDRFSGHQFPNYSSELNVNALLLGDSALYLCASSPGLAGGSEQYFGPGTRLTVT.

This rearrangement joins TRBV28 to TRBJ2-1; TRBD1 aligns across 7 bases. The V gene end was trimmed by 4 bases and the J gene end by 10 bases; junction bases not matched to a gene: 4. The CDR3 contains 12 residues. Germline V gene data show CDR1 as MDHEN and CDR2 as SYDVKM. This CDR3 reads CASSSTDREQFF. The CDR3, as DNA: TGTGCCAGCAGTTCAACGGACAGGGAGCAGTTCTTC.

The chain recombines TRBV9 with TRBJ2-2, with D tentatively TRBD1 (6 bases). Germline lookup yields CDR1 SGDLS and CDR2 YYNGEE. The CDR3 is 15 residues long. The V end was cut by 0 bases, the J end by 8 bases, with 14 bases between. In nucleotides, the CDR3 is TGTGCCAGCAGCGTAGATGCAGGGGCCCGGGGGGAGCTGTTTTTT. It translates to CASSVDAGARGELFF.

In its sample, this clonotype was seen once. This chain links TRBV7-2 with TRBJ1-3; D gene ambiguous. The CDR3 runs to 15 residues. Deletions cut 5 bases from V and 2 bases from J, with 13 bases between. Germline V gene lookup returns CDR1 SGHTA and CDR2 FQGNSA. The CDR3 DNA is TGTGCCAGCAGCCCAACACCTCTAGCTGGAAACACCATATATTTT. It is translated as CASSPTPLAGNTIYF.

V usage is TRBV7-6 and J usage is TRBJ1-2; 7 positions match TRBD1. CDR3 length equals 13 residues. Trimming cost V 5 bases and J 5 bases; bases outside gene matches: 5. Germline lookup yields CDR1 SGHVS and CDR2 FNYEAQ. CDR3 in DNA: TGTGCCAGCAGCCACGGGACAGATTATGGCTACACCTTC. Translating gives CASSHGTDYGYTF.

This clonotype was picked up one time. This chain joins TRBV27 and TRBJ2-2, with D unclear. The germline V gene has CDR1 MNHEY and CDR2 SMNVEV (reference sequence). This CDR3 has 17 amino acids. The V end was cut by 6 bases, the J end by 0 bases, with 17 bases between. The CDR3, as DNA: TGTGCCAGCAGCCTCACCCGAGGTGCCACGAACACCGGGGAGCTGTTTTTT. Protein product: CASSLTRGATNTGELFF.

The CDR3 loop is CASSVTGRYGYTF. CDR3 nucleotides: TGTGCCAGCAGCGTGACAGGGAGGTATGGCTACACCTTC. V is TRBV7-2 and J is TRBJ1-2, with 7 nucleotides matching TRBD1. This CDR3 is built from 13 residues. Unmatched junction bases numbered 5, after V lost 5 bases and J lost 5 bases. The V gene's germline CDR1 is SGHTA and CDR2 FQGNSA.

CDR3 in amino acids: CASSPGPDDLYEQYF. The CDR3 bases are TGTGCCAGCAGCCCCGGACCCGACGACCTCTACGAGCAGTACTTC. V usage is TRBV9 and J usage is TRBJ2-7; no clear D. This CDR3 is 15 amino acids long. CDR1 and CDR2 from the germline V gene are SGDLS and YYNGEE. V was cut by 4 bases and J by 3 bases, with 17 bases left in between.